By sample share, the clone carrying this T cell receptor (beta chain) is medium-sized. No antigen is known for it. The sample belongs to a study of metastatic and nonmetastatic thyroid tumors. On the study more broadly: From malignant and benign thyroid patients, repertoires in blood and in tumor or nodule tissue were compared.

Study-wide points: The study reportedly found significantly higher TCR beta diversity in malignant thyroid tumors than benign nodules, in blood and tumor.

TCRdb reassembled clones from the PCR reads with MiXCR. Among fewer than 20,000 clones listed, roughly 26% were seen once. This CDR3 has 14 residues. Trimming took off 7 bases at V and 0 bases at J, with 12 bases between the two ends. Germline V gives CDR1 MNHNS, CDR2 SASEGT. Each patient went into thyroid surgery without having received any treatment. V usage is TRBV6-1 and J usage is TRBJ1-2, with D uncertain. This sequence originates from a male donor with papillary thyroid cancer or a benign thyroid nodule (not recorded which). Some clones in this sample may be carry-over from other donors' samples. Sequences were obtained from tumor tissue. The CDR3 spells CASKQKRSNYGYTF. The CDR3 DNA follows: TGTGCCAGCAAACAGAAAAGGTCTAACTATGGCTACACCTTC.